One sample yielded the 28 T cell receptor beta chains listed below, sequenced in a study of cytomegalovirus exposure and HLA in healthy donors. The assay was immunoSEQ multiplex PCR, and TCRdb's table has in-frame clones only and misses some. This sample yields some 240,000 clones, of which approximately 87% are seen a single time; 5.5% to 6.5% belongs to the top ten. The sequenced sample consisted of PBMCs. These receptor sequences come from a woman in her late teens or twenties in good health and CMV-seronegative.

The genes are TRBV5-6 and TRBJ1-3; D is possibly TRBD1 (5 bases). Germline lookup yields CDR1 SGHDT and CDR2 YYEEEE. V lost 0 bases and J 2 bases, leaving 12 bases between the germline ends. The CDR3 runs to 16 residues. The CDR3 DNA sequence: TGTGCCAGCAGCTTGGCGGTCACAGGTGCTGGAAACACCATATATTTT. Translated: CASSLAVTGAGNTIYF. Complete variable domain (other parts from reference TRBV5-6 and TRBJ1-3): DAGVTQSPTHLIKTRGQQVTLRCSPKSGHDTVSWYQQALGQGPQFIFQYYEEEERQRGNFPDRFSGHQFPNYSSELNVNALLLGDSALYLCASSLAVTGAGNTIYFGEGSWLTVV.

This chain links TRBV11-3 with TRBJ2-3; D is undetermined. Per germline, CDR1 SGHNT and CDR2 YENEEA. The CDR3 extends over 13 amino acids. V was cut by 3 bases and J by 2 bases, with 6 bases left in between. The CDR3 is CASSFSPTDTQYF. CDR3 DNA: TGTGCCAGCAGCTTTTCCCCCACAGATACGCAGTATTTT.

This chain joins TRBV29-1 and TRBJ2-7; D might be TRBD1 (5 bases). CDR1 is SQVTM and CDR2 is ANQGSEA in the germline V gene. V gave up 6 bases and J gave up 7 bases, with 22 bases separating them. The CDR3 covers 14 residues. The CDR3 DNA is TGCAGCGTGGACACTACTGCGGAGAGGCGGGAGCAGTACTTC. Amino acids: CSVDTTAERREQYF.

This sequence joins TRBV5-1 and TRBJ2-7, with D perhaps matching TRBD1 or TRBD2 (5 bases each). The CDR3 loop spans 15 amino acids. CDR1 SGHRS and CDR2 YFSETQ come from the germline V gene. V shed 4 bases and J shed 0 bases, with 14 bases lying between them. The CDR3: CASSPIGGNSYEQYF. DNA for the CDR3: TGCGCCAGCAGCCCCATTGGGGGTAACTCCTACGAGCAGTACTTC.

The J gene is TRBJ1-5, the V gene TRBV7-9; 8 bases line up with TRBD1. Germline assignment: CDR1 SEHNR and CDR2 FQNEAQ (reference sequence). V gave up 5 bases and J gave up 4 bases; unmatched junction bases: 10. This CDR3 has 16 amino acids. CDR3: CASSPTGTGRNQPQHF. The CDR3 nucleotides are TGTGCCAGCAGCCCAACCGGGACAGGAAGGAATCAGCCCCAGCATTTT. The whole variable domain, filled in from reference TRBV7-9 and TRBJ1-5, reads DTGVSQNPRHKITKRGQNVTFRCDPISEHNRLYWYRQTLGQGPEFLTYFQNEAQLEKSRLLSDRFSAERPKGSFSTLEIQRTEQGDSAMYLCASSPTGTGRNQPQHFGDGTRLSIL.

The chain employs TRBV2 and TRBJ1-5, with D unresolved. Trimming shortened V by 11 bases and J by 2 bases, and 10 bases separated the two germline ends. Germline CDR1 is SNHLY and CDR2 is FYNNEI. The CDR3 sequence is 12 residues long. The CDR3 loop is CAGGVRNQPQHF. CDR3 sequence (DNA): TGTGCCGGTGGGGTACGCAATCAGCCCCAGCATTTT.

The J gene is TRBJ1-1, the V gene TRBV27; D is unresolved. CDR1 is MNHEY and CDR2 is SMNVEV in the germline V gene (reference sequence). The CDR3 totals 14 residues. With 4 bases removed from V and 1 base from J, the gap between germline ends came to 10 bases. The chain's CDR3 is CASSSLHPNTEAFF. CDR3 sequence (DNA): TGTGCCAGCAGTTCATTGCATCCGAACACTGAAGCTTTCTTT.

This chain links TRBV10-2 with TRBJ2-3, with D tentatively TRBD1 or TRBD2 (7 bases each). The CDR3 length is 15 residues. In germline, CDR1 is WSHSY, CDR2 SAAADI. Between the trimmed V and J ends, which lost 0 bases and 8 bases, there was a span of 15 bases. CDR3 region: CASSESGTNRGTQYF. CDR3 nucleotide sequence: TGCGCCAGCAGTGAGTCAGGGACTAACAGGGGTACGCAGTATTTT.

This chain joins TRBV5-1 and TRBJ1-2, with D tentatively TRBD1 (6 bases). V was pared by 4 bases and J by 4 bases, with 17 bases between. In germline, CDR1 is SGHRS, CDR2 YFSETQ. The CDR3 contains 15 residues. In DNA form, the CDR3 reads TGCGCCAGCAGCCTGACATTGACAGGTTCCTATGGCTACACCTTC. Residues: CASSLTLTGSYGYTF.

The chain uses TRBV14 and TRBJ2-7, with D possibly TRBD2 on 5 matching bases. V lost 10 bases to trimming and J lost 0 bases, with 13 bases between them. Germline assignment: CDR1 SGHDN and CDR2 FVKESK. The CDR3 length is 13 residues. CDR3 sequence reads: CATARTGSYEQYF. CDR3 DNA sequence: TGTGCCACCGCGCGGACTGGCTCCTACGAGCAGTACTTC.

This chain links TRBV27 with TRBJ2-5; 9 bases are shared with TRBD2. V trimming: 3 bases; J trimming: 4 bases; junction bases outside the gene matches: 6. In germline, CDR1 is MNHEY, CDR2 SMNVEV (reference sequence). The CDR3 spans 15 residues. The CDR3 DNA is TGTGCCAGCAGTTTGGGGCGGGAGGGGGGAGAGACCCAGTACTTC. Protein sequence: CASSLGREGGETQYF.

The chain employs TRBV5-1 and TRBJ2-1; D possibly corresponds to TRBD2 (5 bases). Germline CDR1 and CDR2: SGHRS and YFSETQ. The CDR3 runs to 16 residues. V lost 5 bases and J lost 0, with 15 bases in between. The CDR3 reads CASRSGLISSYNEQFF. DNA of the CDR3: TGCGCCAGCAGATCTGGACTGATAAGCTCCTACAATGAGCAGTTCTTC.

The chain employs TRBV6-1 and TRBJ1-5, with a tentative D call TRBD1 (5 bases). Trimming stripped 3 bases from V and 6 bases from J, with 9 bases between. Germline V gene data show CDR1 as MNHNS and CDR2 as SASEGT. CDR3 length: 13 amino acids. In DNA form, the CDR3 reads TGTGCCAGCAGTGACCAGGGTAGTCAGCCCCAGCATTTT. This gives the protein CASSDQGSQPQHF.

The rearrangement uses TRBV20-1 and TRBJ1-1, with a weak D call TRBD1 (5 bases). Germline CDR1 reads DFQATT; CDR2 reads SNEGSKA (reference sequence). The CDR3 runs 10 residues. With 4 bases removed from V and 11 bases from J, the gap between germline ends came to 11 bases. The CDR3 loop is CSATRDVAFF. CDR3 coding DNA: TGCAGTGCTACCAGGGATGTTGCTTTCTTT.

This clone was picked up one time. The chain recombines TRBV9 with TRBJ1-1; 7 positions match TRBD1. Germline V gene sequence: CDR1 SGDLS, CDR2 YYNGEE. The V gene end was trimmed by 3 bases and the J gene end by 4 bases; junction bases not matched to a gene: 6. The CDR3 runs 14 residues. The CDR3 coding sequence is TGTGCCAGCAGCGGACAGGGCAGTTTCACTGAAGCTTTCTTT. Translation gives CASSGQGSFTEAFF.

At least ten counts were recorded for this clone. This chain connects TRBV10-3 to TRBJ1-6, with D perhaps matching TRBD1 (5 bases). With 0 bases removed from V and 10 bases from J, the gap between germline ends came to 16 bases. CDR1 is ENHRY and CDR2 is SYGVKD in the germline V gene. CDR3 length equals 16 residues. The CDR3 nucleotides are TGTGCCATCAGTGAGTCGACGGGAGGGGCGGGATCACCCCTCCACTTT. This sequence encodes CAISESTGGAGSPLHF.

The chain recombines TRBV4-1 with TRBJ1-5; TRBD1 is a possible D gene (5 bases). Germline lookup yields CDR1 MGHRA and CDR2 YSYEKL. Deletions cut 0 bases from V and 2 bases from J, with 11 bases between. This CDR3 spans 16 amino acids. DNA of the CDR3: TGCGCCAGCAGCCAAGATGGGGGTCTAGGCAATCAGCCCCAGCATTTT. Translated, it gives CASSQDGGLGNQPQHF.

Only a few counts were recorded for this clone. This sequence joins TRBV20-1 and TRBJ2-1; D call uncertain. CDR3 length: 11 residues. Trimming left V 6 bases short and J 9 bases short, with 12 bases between. The germline gives CDR1 DFQATT, CDR2 SNEGSKA (reference sequence). The CDR3: CSAAPGPEQFF. CDR3 coding DNA: TGCAGTGCAGCGCCCGGACCTGAGCAGTTCTTC.

The chain employs TRBV2 and TRBJ2-1; the D gene could be TRBD1 or TRBD2 (6 bases each). Looked up from germline, CDR1 is SNHLY and CDR2 is FYNNEI. V was pared by 5 bases and J by 6 bases, with 17 bases between. The CDR3 contains 15 residues. CDR3 sequence reads: CASSRGLPRGNEQFF. The CDR3 DNA follows: TGTGCCAGCAGTAGGGGACTTCCCAGGGGCAATGAGCAGTTCTTC. The variable domain in full, completed from reference TRBV2 and TRBJ2-1, reads EPEVTQTPSHQVTQMGQEVILRCVPISNHLYFYWYRQILGQKVEFLVSFYNNEISEKSEIFDDQFSVERPDGSNFTLKIRSTKLEDSAMYFCASSRGLPRGNEQFFGPGTRLTVL.

The rearrangement uses TRBV6-1 and TRBJ2-1, with 16 bases identical to TRBD2. This CDR3 region has 15 residues. Germline CDR1 and CDR2: MNHNS and SASEGT. V was clipped by 6 bases and J by 8 bases; unmatched bases: 4. The CDR3 DNA is TGTGCCAGCAGGGGACTAGCGGGAGGGGGGGATGAGCAGTTCTTC. Amino acid sequence: CASRGLAGGGDEQFF.

V gene TRBV6-5 combines with J gene TRBJ2-1; no clear D. This CDR3 is 13 amino acids long. Per germline, CDR1 MNHEY and CDR2 SVGAGI. Trimming took off 6 bases at V and 4 bases at J, with 10 bases between the two ends. The CDR3 nucleotides read TGTGCCAGCAGGACGATAGGTTACAATGAGCAGTTCTTC. This codes for CASRTIGYNEQFF.

Of note for this clone: It is unclear where the CDR3 begins or ends on the DNA, so no DNA is shown, and the CDR3 is as TCRdb lists it. The chain links TRBV27 to TRBJ2-4; the D segment call TRBD1 is taken from the table without a DNA check. The CDR3 extends over 16 residues, inclusive of both ends. Germline-derived CDR1 and CDR2 are MNHEY and SMNVEV (reference sequence). CDR3 region: CASSTLPVGQGTGRYF.

The chain carries TRBV19 and TRBJ1-3; tentative D call: TRBD1 (6 bases). The V gene's germline CDR1 is LNHDA and CDR2 SQIVND (reference sequence). The CDR3 loop spans 15 amino acids. Trimming pared 4 bases from V and 2 bases from J, leaving 12 bases between. The CDR3 coding sequence is TGTGCCAGTAGTAATGGAGGGGGAACTGGAAACACCATATATTTT. Translating gives CASSNGGGTGNTIYF.

Only one count was recorded for this clone. The chain employs TRBV30 and TRBJ1-4, with 7 bases that match TRBD1. Germline CDR1 reads GTSNPN; CDR2 reads SVGIG (reference sequence). Losses at the gene ends were 5 bases for V and 3 bases for J; bases not matched to a gene: 3. The CDR3 is made up of 13 amino acids. DNA of the CDR3: TGTGCCTGGCAGGACAGGTCTAATGAAAAACTGTTTTTT. Protein sequence: CAWQDRSNEKLFF.

The V and J genes are TRBV11-2 and TRBJ2-1, with TRBD2 matching 10 bases. J lost 8 bases, V lost 10 bases, and 17 bases had no gene match. Germline V lookup: CDR1 SGHAT, CDR2 FQNNGV. This CDR3 has 16 amino acids. The CDR3 nucleotides are TGTGCCACCAAGGTGACTAGCGGGCCCTATTTCGATGAGCAGTTCTTC. Encoded protein: CATKVTSGPYFDEQFF.

The rearrangement uses TRBV2 and TRBJ1-2; 8 bases agree with TRBD1. The CDR3 is made up of 13 amino acids. Germline CDR1 reads SNHLY; CDR2 reads FYNNEI. Trimming took 7 bases from V and 4 from J; bases not matched to a gene: 5. Written as DNA, the CDR3 is TGTGCCAGCATTCCCGGGACAGGCTATGGCTACACCTTC. This translates into CASIPGTGYGYTF.

The genes are TRBV5-1 and TRBJ2-3; 8 nucleotides align to TRBD1. The germline CDR1 and CDR2 sequences are SGHRS and YFSETQ. Germline trimming cut 3 bases from V and 1 base from J; bases unmatched to any gene: 1. The CDR3 is 14 amino acids. The CDR3 sequence: CASSSGQGTDTQYF. In DNA form, the CDR3 reads TGCGCCAGCAGCTCGGGACAGGGCACAGATACGCAGTATTTT.

The CDR3 here is CASRAWGTQETQYF. The CDR3 DNA follows: TGTGCCAGCAGGGCCTGGGGGACCCAAGAGACCCAGTACTTC. The rearrangement links TRBV6-6 to TRBJ2-5; D is perhaps TRBD1 or TRBD2 (5 bases each). The V end lost 6 bases, the J end lost 1 base, and 12 bases lay between the germline ends. Germline CDR1 is MNHNY and CDR2 is SVGAGI (reference sequence). The CDR3 totals 14 residues.